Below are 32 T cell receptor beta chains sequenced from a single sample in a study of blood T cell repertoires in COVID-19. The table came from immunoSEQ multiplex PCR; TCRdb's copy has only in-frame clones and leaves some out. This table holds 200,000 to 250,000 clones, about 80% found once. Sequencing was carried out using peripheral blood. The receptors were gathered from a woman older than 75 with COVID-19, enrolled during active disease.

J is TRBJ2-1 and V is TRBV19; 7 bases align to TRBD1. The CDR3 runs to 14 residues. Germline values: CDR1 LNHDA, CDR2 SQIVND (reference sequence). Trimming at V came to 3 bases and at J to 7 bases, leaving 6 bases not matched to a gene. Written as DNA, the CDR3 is TGTGCCAGTAGTATTCAGGACAGGAGGAATGAGCAGTTCTTC. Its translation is CASSIQDRRNEQFF.

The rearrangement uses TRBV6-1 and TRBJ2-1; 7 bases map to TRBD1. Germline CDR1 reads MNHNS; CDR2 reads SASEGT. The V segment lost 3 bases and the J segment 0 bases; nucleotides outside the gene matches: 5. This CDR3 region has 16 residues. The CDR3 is CASSDPTGSSYNEQFF. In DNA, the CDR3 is TGTGCCAGCAGTGACCCGACAGGGAGCTCCTACAATGAGCAGTTCTTC.

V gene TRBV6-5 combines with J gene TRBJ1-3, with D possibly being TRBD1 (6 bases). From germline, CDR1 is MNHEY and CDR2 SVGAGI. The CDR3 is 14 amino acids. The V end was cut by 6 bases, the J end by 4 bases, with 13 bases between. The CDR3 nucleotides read TGTGCCAGCAGAAACAGGGTAGAAGGAAACACCATATATTTT. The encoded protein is CASRNRVEGNTIYF.

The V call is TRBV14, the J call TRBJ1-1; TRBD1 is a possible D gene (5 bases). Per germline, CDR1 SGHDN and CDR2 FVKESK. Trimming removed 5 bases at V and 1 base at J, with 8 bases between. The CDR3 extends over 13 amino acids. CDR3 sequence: CASSSQENTEAFF. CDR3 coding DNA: TGTGCCAGCAGCTCACAGGAGAACACTGAAGCTTTCTTT.

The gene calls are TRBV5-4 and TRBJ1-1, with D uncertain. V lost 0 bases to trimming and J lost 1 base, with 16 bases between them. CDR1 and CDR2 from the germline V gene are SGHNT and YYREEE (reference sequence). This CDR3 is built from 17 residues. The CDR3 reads CASSLGPPGGSNTEAFF. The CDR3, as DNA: TGTGCCAGCAGCTTGGGACCCCCCGGCGGGTCGAACACTGAAGCTTTCTTT.

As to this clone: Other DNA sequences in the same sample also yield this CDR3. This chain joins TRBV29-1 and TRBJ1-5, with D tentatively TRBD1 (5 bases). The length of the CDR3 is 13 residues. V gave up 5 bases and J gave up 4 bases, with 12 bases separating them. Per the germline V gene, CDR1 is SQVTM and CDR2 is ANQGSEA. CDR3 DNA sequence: TGCAGCGTTACTACAGGAGTGAATCAGCCCCAGCATTTT. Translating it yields CSVTTGVNQPQHF.

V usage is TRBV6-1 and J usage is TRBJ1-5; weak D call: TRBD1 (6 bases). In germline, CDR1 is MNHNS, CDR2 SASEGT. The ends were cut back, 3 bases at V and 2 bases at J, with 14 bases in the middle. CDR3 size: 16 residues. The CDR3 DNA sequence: TGTGCCAGCAGTGAGGACGGGGGGCCTGGCAATCAGCCCCAGCATTTT. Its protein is CASSEDGGPGNQPQHF.

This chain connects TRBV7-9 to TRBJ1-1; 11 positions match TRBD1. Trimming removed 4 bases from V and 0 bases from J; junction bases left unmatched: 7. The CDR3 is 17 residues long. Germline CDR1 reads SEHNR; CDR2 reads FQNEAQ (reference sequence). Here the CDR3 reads CASSSWGTGGLNTEAFF. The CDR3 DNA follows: TGTGCCAGCAGCTCGTGGGGGACAGGGGGTTTGAACACTGAAGCTTTCTTT. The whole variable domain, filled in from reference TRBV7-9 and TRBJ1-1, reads DTGVSQNPRHKITKRGQNVTFRCDPISEHNRLYWYRQTLGQGPEFLTYFQNEAQLEKSRLLSDRFSAERPKGSFSTLEIQRTEQGDSAMYLCASSSWGTGGLNTEAFFGQGTRLTVV.

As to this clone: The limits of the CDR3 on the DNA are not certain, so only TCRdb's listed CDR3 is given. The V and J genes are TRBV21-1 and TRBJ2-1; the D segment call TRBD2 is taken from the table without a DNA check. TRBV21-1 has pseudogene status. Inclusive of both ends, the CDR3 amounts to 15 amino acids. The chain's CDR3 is CASTPWGLGNNEQFF.

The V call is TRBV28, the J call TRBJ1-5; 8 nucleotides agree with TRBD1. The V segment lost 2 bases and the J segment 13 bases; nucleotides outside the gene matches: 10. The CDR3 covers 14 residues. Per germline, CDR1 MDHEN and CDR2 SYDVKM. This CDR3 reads CASSLHPRDRKQHF. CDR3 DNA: TGTGCCAGCAGTTTACATCCCCGGGACAGGAAACAGCATTTT.

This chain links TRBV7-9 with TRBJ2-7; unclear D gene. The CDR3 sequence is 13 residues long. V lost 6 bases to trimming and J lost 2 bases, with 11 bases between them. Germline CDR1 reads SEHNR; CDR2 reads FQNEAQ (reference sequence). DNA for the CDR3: TGTGCCAGCAGTGGTCCCCGGGCCTACGAGCAGTACTTC. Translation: CASSGPRAYEQYF.

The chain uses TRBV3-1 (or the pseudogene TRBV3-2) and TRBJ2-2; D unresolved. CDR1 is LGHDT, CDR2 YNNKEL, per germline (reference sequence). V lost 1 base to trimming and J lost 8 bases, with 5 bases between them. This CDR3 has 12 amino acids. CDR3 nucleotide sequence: TGTGCCAGCAGCCAAGGACAAGGGGAGCTGTTTTTT. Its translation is CASSQGQGELFF.

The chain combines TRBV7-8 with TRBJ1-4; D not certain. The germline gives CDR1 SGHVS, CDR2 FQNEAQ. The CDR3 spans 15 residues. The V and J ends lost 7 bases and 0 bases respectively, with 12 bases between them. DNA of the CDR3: TGTGCCAGCACCCCGCGAGCCTCAACTAATGAAAAACTGTTTTTT. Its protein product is CASTPRASTNEKLFF.

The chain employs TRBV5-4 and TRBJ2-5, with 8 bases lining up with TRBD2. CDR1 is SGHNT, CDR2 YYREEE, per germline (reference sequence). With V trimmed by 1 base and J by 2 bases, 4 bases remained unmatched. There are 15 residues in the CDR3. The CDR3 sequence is CASSLWSSGQETQYF. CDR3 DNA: TGTGCCAGCAGCTTGTGGTCTAGCGGGCAAGAGACCCAGTACTTC.

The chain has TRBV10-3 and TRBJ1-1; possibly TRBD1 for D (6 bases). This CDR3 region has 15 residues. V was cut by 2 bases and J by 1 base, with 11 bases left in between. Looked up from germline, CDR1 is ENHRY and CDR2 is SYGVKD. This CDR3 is CAISERGGRNTEAFF. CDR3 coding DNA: TGTGCCATCAGTGAGCGCGGGGGGCGGAACACTGAAGCTTTCTTT.

CDR3 in amino acids: CASSAGTSGILWFF. The CDR3 bases are TGTGCCAGCAGCGCCGGGACTAGCGGGATTTTATGGTTCTTC. The V call is TRBV28, the J call TRBJ2-1, with TRBD2 identical over 13 bases. The germline V gene has CDR1 MDHEN and CDR2 SYDVKM. V lost 6 bases and J lost 15; bases outside the gene matches: 11. The CDR3 has 14 amino acids.

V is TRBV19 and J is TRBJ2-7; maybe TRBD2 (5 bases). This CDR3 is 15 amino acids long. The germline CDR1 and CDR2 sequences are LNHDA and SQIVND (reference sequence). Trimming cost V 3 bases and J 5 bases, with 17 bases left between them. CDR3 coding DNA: TGTGCCAGTAGTATGCTCGGGGATTCCTCGGACGAGCAGTACTTC. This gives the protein CASSMLGDSSDEQYF. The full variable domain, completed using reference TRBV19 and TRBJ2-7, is DGGITQSPKYLFRKEGQNVTLSCEQNLNHDAMYWYRQDPGQGLRLIYYSQIVNDFQKGDIAEGYSVSREKKESFPLTVTSAQKNPTAFYLCASSMLGDSSDEQYFGPGTRLTVT.

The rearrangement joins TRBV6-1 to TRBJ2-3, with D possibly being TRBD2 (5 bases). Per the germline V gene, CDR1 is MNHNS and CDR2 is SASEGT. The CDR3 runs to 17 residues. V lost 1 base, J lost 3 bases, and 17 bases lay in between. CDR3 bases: TGTGCCAGCAGTGAAGGAACGACCTCCCTAGCTACAGATACGCAGTATTTT. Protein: CASSEGTTSLATDTQYF.

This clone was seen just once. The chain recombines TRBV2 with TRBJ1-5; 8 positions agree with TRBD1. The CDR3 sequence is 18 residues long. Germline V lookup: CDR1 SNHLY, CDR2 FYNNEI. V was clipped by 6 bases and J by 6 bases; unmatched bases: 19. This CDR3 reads CASSGAPGQAPGGQPQHF. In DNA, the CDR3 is TGTGCCAGCAGCGGAGCCCCGGGACAGGCGCCTGGAGGTCAGCCCCAGCATTTT.

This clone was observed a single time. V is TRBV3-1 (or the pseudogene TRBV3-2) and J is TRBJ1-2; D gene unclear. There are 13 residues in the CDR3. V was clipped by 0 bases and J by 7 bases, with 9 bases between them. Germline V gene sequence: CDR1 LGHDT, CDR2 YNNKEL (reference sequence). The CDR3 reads CASSQERGRGYTF. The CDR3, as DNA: TGTGCCAGCAGCCAAGAACGCGGGCGTGGCTACACCTTC.

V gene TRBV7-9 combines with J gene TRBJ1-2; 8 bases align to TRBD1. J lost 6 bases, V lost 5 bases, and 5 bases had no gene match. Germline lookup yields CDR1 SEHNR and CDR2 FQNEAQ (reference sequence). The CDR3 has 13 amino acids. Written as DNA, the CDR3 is TGTGCCAGCAGCCGACAGACAGGGGATGGCTACACCTTC. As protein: CASSRQTGDGYTF.

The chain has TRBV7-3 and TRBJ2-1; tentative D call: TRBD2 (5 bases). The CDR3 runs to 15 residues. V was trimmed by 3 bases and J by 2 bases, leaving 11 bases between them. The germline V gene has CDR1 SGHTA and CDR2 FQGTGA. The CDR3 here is CASSFSSGTYNEQFF. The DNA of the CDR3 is TGTGCCAGCAGCTTCTCATCCGGGACCTACAATGAGCAGTTCTTC.

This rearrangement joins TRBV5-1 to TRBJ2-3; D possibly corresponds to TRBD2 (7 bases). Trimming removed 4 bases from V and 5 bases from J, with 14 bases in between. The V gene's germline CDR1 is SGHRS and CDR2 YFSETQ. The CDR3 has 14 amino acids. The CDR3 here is CASSQGTMEDTQYF. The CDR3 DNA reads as TGCGCCAGCAGCCAGGGGACTATGGAAGATACGCAGTATTTT.

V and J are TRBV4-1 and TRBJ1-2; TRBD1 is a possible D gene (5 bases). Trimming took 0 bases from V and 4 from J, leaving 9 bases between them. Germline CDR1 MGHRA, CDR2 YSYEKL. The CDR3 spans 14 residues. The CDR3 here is CASSQDRGGYGYTF. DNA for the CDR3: TGCGCCAGCAGCCAAGATCGGGGGGGCTATGGCTACACCTTC.

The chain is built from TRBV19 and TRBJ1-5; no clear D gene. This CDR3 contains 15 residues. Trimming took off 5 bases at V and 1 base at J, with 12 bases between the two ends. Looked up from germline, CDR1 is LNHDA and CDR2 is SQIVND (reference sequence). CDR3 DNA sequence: TGTGCCAGTAGTCAGGCAGGCCCAAGCAATCAGCCCCAGCATTTT. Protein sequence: CASSQAGPSNQPQHF.

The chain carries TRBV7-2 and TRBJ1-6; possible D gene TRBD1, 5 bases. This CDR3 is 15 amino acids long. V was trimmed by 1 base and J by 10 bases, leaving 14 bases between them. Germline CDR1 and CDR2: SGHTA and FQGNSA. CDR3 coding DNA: TGTGCCAGCAGCTTAGGGACCACCTGGGGCTCACCCCTCCACTTT. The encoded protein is CASSLGTTWGSPLHF.

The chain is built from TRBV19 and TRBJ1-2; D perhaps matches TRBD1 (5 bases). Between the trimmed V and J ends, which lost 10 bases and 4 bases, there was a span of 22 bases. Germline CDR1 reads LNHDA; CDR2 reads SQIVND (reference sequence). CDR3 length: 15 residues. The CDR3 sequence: CATGDRGPGGYGYTF. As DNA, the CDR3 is TGTGCCACGGGGGACCGAGGGCCTGGTGGCTATGGCTACACCTTC.

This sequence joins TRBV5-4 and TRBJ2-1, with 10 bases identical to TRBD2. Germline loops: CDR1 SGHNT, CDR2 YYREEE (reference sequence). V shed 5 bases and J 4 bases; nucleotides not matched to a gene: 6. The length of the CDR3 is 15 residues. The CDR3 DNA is TGTGCCAGCAGTTTGCGGACTAGCGGATACAATGAGCAGTTCTTC. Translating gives CASSLRTSGYNEQFF.

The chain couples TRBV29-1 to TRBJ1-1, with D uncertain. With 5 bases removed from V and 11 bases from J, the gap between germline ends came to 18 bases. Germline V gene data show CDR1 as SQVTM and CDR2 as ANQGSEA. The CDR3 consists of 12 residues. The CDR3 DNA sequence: TGCAGCGTTCGAGAAAGTCAAGGAGCGGCTTTCTTT. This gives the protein CSVRESQGAAFF.

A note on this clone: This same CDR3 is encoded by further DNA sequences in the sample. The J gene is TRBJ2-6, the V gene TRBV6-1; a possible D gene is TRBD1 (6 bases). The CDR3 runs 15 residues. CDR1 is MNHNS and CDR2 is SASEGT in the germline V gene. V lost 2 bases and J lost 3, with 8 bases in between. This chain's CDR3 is CASSEQGSGANVLTF. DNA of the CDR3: TGTGCCAGCAGTGAACAGGGGAGTGGGGCCAACGTCCTGACTTTC.

The CDR3, as DNA: TGTGCCAGCAGCTTTCAGGGGCGCACAGATACGCAGTATTTT. Its protein is CASSFQGRTDTQYF. The rearrangement uses TRBV7-2 and TRBJ2-3, with D maybe TRBD1 (6 bases). The CDR3 runs 14 residues. Looked up from germline, CDR1 is SGHTA and CDR2 is FQGNSA. Trimming cost V 3 bases and J 1 base, with 8 bases left between them.

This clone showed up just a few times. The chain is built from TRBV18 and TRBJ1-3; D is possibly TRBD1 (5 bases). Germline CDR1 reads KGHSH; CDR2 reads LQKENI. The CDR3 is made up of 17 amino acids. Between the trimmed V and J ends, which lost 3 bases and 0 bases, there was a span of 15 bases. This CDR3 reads CASSPRLTGNSGNTIYF. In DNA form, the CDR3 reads TGTGCCAGCTCACCTCGCCTAACAGGCAACTCTGGAAACACCATATATTTT.